This passage covers 20 T cell receptor beta chains from one sample sequenced in a study of response to subunit inactivated influenza vaccine. TCRdb redid the calling of the RT-PCR reads with MiXCR, one entry per CDR3 protein. The sample yields 700,000 to 800,000 distinct CDR3 sequences, 15% to 20% seen once. The sample in question was PBMCs from blood, obtained about 5 days after vaccination. Receptors originate from a man over 45 who received an inactivated influenza vaccine.

The V and J genes are TRBV5-6 and TRBJ2-4, with a tentative D call TRBD1 (6 bases). Trimming removed 2 bases from V and 1 base from J, with 13 bases in between. Looked up from germline, CDR1 is SGHDT and CDR2 is YYEEEE. CDR3 length: 16 amino acids. The CDR3 loop is CASSFGQGLAKNIQYF. The DNA of the CDR3 is TGTGCCAGCAGCTTCGGGCAGGGGCTGGCCAAAAACATTCAGTACTTC.

This clonotype was picked up a small number of times. The genes are TRBV7-8 and TRBJ2-7; 9 bases match TRBD1. V lost 5 bases to trimming and J lost 3 bases; unmatched junction nucleotides: 5. Germline V gene data show CDR1 as SGHVS and CDR2 as FQNEAQ. This CDR3 is built from 14 residues. The CDR3 region is CASSRTGDLYEQYF. The CDR3 DNA reads as TGTGCCAGCAGCAGGACAGGGGATCTCTACGAGCAGTACTTC.

The chain couples TRBV28 to TRBJ2-3; D not certain. Germline CDR1 and CDR2: MDHEN and SYDVKM. V lost 3 bases to trimming and J lost 2 bases, with 18 bases between them. The CDR3 has 17 amino acids. The CDR3 protein is CASSLVSWRPDTDTQYF. CDR3 nucleotide sequence: TGTGCCAGCAGTTTGGTTTCGTGGCGCCCCGACACAGATACGCAGTATTTT. The full variable domain, its missing parts supplied by reference TRBV28 and TRBJ2-3, is DVKVTQSSRYLVKRTGEKVFLECVQDMDHENMFWYRQDPGLGLRLIYFSYDVKMKEKGDIPEGYSVSREKKERFSLILESASTNQTSMYLCASSLVSWRPDTDTQYFGPGTRLTVL.

This clonotype was seen at least ten times. The chain joins TRBV5-6 to TRBJ1-2; D is perhaps TRBD1 (5 bases). The CDR3 runs to 14 residues. V was clipped by 3 bases and J by 2 bases, with 11 bases between them. Germline V gene data show CDR1 as SGHDT and CDR2 as YYEEEE. CDR3 nucleotide sequence: TGTGCCAGCAGCTGGGGGGAGCCGAACTATGGCTACACCTTC. Translation gives CASSWGEPNYGYTF.

This clonotype turned up a few times. This chain joins TRBV6-1 and TRBJ1-6, with 7 nucleotides matching TRBD1. J lost 7 bases, V lost 5 bases, and 5 bases had no gene match. Germline loops: CDR1 MNHNS, CDR2 SASEGT. The CDR3 sequence is 14 residues long. The CDR3 region has the DNA TGTGCCAGCAGTAATGGACAGGAGAATTCACCCCTCCACTTT. Translation: CASSNGQENSPLHF.

This clonotype has a handful of counts. The chain has TRBV9 and TRBJ2-2; D possibly uses TRBD1 or TRBD2 (5 bases each). CDR1 SGDLS and CDR2 YYNGEE come from the germline V gene. The CDR3 has 16 residues. V was clipped by 7 bases and J by 1 base, with 17 bases between them. The CDR3: CASGRGPRLNTGELFF. In nucleotides, the CDR3 is TGTGCCAGCGGCCGGGGCCCGAGACTGAACACCGGGGAGCTGTTTTTT.

This chain links TRBV11-2 with TRBJ2-2; D gene ambiguous. Trimming shortened V by 5 bases and J by 5 bases, and 9 bases separated the two germline ends. Per the germline V gene, CDR1 is SGHAT and CDR2 is FQNNGV. This CDR3 is built from 13 residues. The CDR3, as DNA: TGTGCCAGCAGCGCCACCAGGACCGGGGAGCTGTTTTTT. This gives the protein CASSATRTGELFF.

This clonotype was found a few times. This rearrangement joins TRBV11-2 to TRBJ2-7, with D hard to call. The V gene's germline CDR1 is SGHAT and CDR2 FQNNGV. This CDR3 is built from 14 residues. Trimming pared 2 bases from V and 4 bases from J, leaving 12 bases between. This CDR3 reads CASSLIRKKYEQYF. For the CDR3, the DNA is TGTGCCAGCAGCTTAATACGGAAGAAGTACGAGCAGTACTTC. Based on the CDR3 plus reference TRBV11-2 and TRBJ2-7, the full variable domain is EAGVAQSPRYKIIEKRQSVAFWCNPISGHATLYWYQQILGQGPKLLIQFQNNGVVDDSQLPKDRFSAERLKGVDSTLKIQPAKLEDSAVYLCASSLIRKKYEQYFGPGTRLTVT.

This clonotype has more than one count but fewer than ten. V is TRBV7-9 and J is TRBJ2-1; 9 nucleotides agree with TRBD2. The CDR3 is 16 amino acids. Germline V gene sequence: CDR1 SEHNR, CDR2 FQNEAQ (reference sequence). The V segment lost 5 bases and the J segment 2 bases; nucleotides outside the gene matches: 7. The CDR3 protein is CASSKSGGHTYNEQFF. In DNA form, the CDR3 reads TGTGCCAGCAGCAAAAGCGGGGGGCATACCTACAATGAGCAGTTCTTC.

In this sample, this clonotype turned up a few times. The chain links TRBV27 to TRBJ2-3, with 7 bases fitting TRBD2. This CDR3 region has 15 residues. V lost 7 bases, J lost 0 bases, and 7 bases stayed unmatched. Germline CDR1 reads MNHEY; CDR2 reads SMNVEV (reference sequence). The DNA of the CDR3 is TGTGCCAGCACTCCACGGGAGGCTAGCACAGATACGCAGTATTTT. Protein sequence: CASTPREASTDTQYF.

This clonotype occurred a few times. V and J are TRBV29-1 and TRBJ2-7, with 16 positions matching TRBD2. This CDR3 region has 16 residues. CDR1 is SQVTM, CDR2 ANQGSEA, per germline. The ends lost 6 bases at V and 7 bases at J; junction bases unmatched: 12. The CDR3 sequence is CSVVGGVGLAGGEQYF. CDR3 coding DNA: TGCAGCGTCGTCGGCGGTGTGGGACTAGCGGGAGGGGAGCAGTACTTC.

The chain joins TRBV11-2 to TRBJ1-1; no clear D gene. V was clipped by 3 bases and J by 0 bases, with 17 bases between them. The CDR3 length is 17 residues. Germline V gene sequence: CDR1 SGHAT, CDR2 FQNNGV. The CDR3 region has the DNA TGTGCCAGCAGCTTGTGGATCAACAGAAACATGAACACTGAAGCTTTCTTT. This codes for CASSLWINRNMNTEAFF.

There are a few counts of this clonotype. The rearrangement links TRBV6-2 or TRBV6-3 to TRBJ2-1; possible D gene TRBD2, 6 bases. Trimming removed 4 bases at V and 5 bases at J, with 15 bases between. This CDR3 is built from 15 residues. The germline gives CDR1 MNHEY, CDR2 SVGEGT. The CDR3 loop reads CASSWRGVRDNEQFF. Here the CDR3 DNA reads TGTGCCAGCAGTTGGCGGGGTGTGCGGGACAATGAGCAGTTCTTC.

CDR3 in amino acids: CATGQGYTGELFF. For the CDR3, the DNA is TGTGCCACGGGACAGGGTTACACCGGGGAGCTGTTTTTT. This chain links TRBV27 with TRBJ2-2; 9 bases line up with TRBD1. V was pared by 10 bases and J by 3 bases, with 3 bases of the junction left unmatched. There are 13 residues in the CDR3. Germline V gene lookup returns CDR1 MNHEY and CDR2 SMNVEV (reference sequence).

This clonotype showed up many times. The chain is built from TRBV12-3 or TRBV12-4 and TRBJ1-4, with a possible D match to TRBD1 (5 bases). The V gene lost 6 bases and the J gene lost 8 bases, with 22 bases spanning the gap. The CDR3 covers 16 residues. Written as DNA, the CDR3 is TGTGCCAGCAGCTCGGGACGAACGCGCGGCGCGGAAAAACTGTTTTTT. It yields the protein CASSSGRTRGAEKLFF.

This chain connects TRBV7-2 to TRBJ1-6; D may be TRBD1 (6 bases). V shed 0 bases and J shed 5 bases, with 14 bases lying between them. Germline V gene lookup returns CDR1 SGHTA and CDR2 FQGNSA. This CDR3 has 17 amino acids. CDR3 loop: CASSLAGAGANNSPLHF. The DNA of the CDR3 is TGTGCCAGCAGCTTAGCGGGGGCAGGGGCTAATAATTCACCCCTCCACTTT.

The chain employs TRBV10-3 and TRBJ2-1; 8 bases map to TRBD2. There are 15 residues in the CDR3. Looked up from germline, CDR1 is ENHRY and CDR2 is SYGVKD. The J segment lost 1 base and the V segment lost 4 bases, leaving 3 bases of the junction unmatched. This chain's CDR3 is CAISGREASYNEQFF. The CDR3 bases are TGTGCCATCAGTGGGCGGGAGGCTTCCTACAATGAGCAGTTCTTC.

The rearrangement joins TRBV29-1 to TRBJ2-1; D uncertain. Germline CDR1 is SQVTM and CDR2 is ANQGSEA. V was clipped by 4 bases and J by 5 bases, with 12 bases between them. CDR3 length: 13 residues. The CDR3 nucleotides read TGCAGCGTTGCAGAGTCGGCCAACAATGAGCAGTTCTTC. Its translation is CSVAESANNEQFF.

This clonotype occurred a few times. The gene calls are TRBV5-1 and TRBJ1-1, with 8 bases fitting TRBD1. This CDR3 has 12 amino acids. From germline, CDR1 is SGHRS and CDR2 YFSETQ. With 5 bases clipped from V and 10 bases from J, the junction kept 7 bases outside the gene matches. CDR3 DNA sequence: TGCGCCAGCAGGAACAGGGGGTCGGGAGCTTTCTTT. This translates into CASRNRGSGAFF.

This clonotype has ten or more counts. The V and J genes are TRBV2 and TRBJ2-2, with 12 bases matching TRBD2. The germline V gene has CDR1 SNHLY and CDR2 FYNNEI. With V trimmed by 4 bases and J by 1 base, 7 bases remained unmatched. This CDR3 is 18 amino acids long. CDR3 loop: CASSVYILAGGNTGELFF. CDR3 in DNA: TGTGCCAGCAGTGTTTATATACTAGCGGGAGGGAACACCGGGGAGCTGTTTTTT.